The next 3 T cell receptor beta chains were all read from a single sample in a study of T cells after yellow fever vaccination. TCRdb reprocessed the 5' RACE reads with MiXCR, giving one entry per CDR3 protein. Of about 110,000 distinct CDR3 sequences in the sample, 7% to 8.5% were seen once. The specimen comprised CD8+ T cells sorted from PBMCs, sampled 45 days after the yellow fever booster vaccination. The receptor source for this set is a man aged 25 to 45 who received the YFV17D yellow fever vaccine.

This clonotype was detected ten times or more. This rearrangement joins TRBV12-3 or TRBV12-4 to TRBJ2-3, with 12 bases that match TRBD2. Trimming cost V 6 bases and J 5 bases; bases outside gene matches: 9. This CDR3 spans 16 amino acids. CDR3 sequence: CASSHSLAGGIDTQYF. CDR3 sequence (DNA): TGTGCCAGCAGCCACTCACTAGCGGGAGGCATAGATACGCAGTATTTT.

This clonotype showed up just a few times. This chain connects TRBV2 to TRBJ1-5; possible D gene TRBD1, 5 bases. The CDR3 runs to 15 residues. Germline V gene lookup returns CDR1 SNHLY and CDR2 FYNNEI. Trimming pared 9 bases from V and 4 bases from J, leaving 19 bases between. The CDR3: CASDWEGPSNQPQHF. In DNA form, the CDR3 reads TGTGCCAGTGACTGGGAGGGGCCTTCTAATCAGCCCCAGCATTTT.

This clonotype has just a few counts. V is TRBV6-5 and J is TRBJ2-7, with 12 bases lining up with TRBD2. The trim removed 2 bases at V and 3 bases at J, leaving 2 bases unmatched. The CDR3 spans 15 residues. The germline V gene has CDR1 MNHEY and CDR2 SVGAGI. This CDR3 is CASSYGLAGNYEQYF. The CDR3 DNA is TGTGCCAGCAGTTACGGACTAGCGGGAAACTACGAGCAGTACTTC.